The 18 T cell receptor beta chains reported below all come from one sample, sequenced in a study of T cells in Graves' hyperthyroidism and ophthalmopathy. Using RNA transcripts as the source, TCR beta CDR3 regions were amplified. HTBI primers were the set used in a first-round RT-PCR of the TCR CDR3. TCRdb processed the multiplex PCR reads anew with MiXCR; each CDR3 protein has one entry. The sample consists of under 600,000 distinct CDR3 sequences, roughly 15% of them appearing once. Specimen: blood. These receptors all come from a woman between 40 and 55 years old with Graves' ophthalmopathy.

The CDR3 sequence is CASSLTGAQYF. The CDR3 DNA reads TGTGCCAGTAGCTTGACAGGGGCGCAGTATTTT. The V call is TRBV19, the J call TRBJ2-3, with 8 bases matching TRBD1. V shed 6 bases, J shed 10 bases, and the junction held 3 bases outside the gene matches. CDR1 LNHDA and CDR2 SQIVND come from the germline V gene (reference sequence). This CDR3 has 11 residues.

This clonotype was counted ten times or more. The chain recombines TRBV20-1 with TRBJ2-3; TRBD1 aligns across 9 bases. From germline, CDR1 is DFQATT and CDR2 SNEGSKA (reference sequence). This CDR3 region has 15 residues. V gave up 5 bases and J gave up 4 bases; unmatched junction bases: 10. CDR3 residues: CSASPGTGRADTQYF. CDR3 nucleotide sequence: TGCAGTGCTTCTCCCGGGACAGGGAGGGCAGATACGCAGTATTTT.

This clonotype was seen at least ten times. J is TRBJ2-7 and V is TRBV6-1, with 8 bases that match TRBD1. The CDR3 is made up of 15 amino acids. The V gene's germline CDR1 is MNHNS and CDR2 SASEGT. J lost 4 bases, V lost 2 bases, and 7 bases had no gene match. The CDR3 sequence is CASSEYGRGPYEQYF. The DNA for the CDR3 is TGTGCCAGCAGTGAATATGGCAGGGGGCCGTACGAGCAGTACTTC.

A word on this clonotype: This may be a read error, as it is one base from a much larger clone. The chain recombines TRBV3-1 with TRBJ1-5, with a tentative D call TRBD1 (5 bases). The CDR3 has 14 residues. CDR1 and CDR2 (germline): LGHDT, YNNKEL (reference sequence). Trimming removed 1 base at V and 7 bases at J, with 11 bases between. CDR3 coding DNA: TGTGCCAGCAGCCAAGGGGGACTGACACAGCCCCAGCATTTT. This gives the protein CASSQGGLTQPQHF.

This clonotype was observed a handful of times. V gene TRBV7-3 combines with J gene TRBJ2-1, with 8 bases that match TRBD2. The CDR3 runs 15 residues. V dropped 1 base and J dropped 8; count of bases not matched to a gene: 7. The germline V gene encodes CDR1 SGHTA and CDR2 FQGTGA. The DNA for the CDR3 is TGTGCCAGCAGCTTAAGACTAGCGAAACACGATGAGCAGTTCTTC. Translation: CASSLRLAKHDEQFF.

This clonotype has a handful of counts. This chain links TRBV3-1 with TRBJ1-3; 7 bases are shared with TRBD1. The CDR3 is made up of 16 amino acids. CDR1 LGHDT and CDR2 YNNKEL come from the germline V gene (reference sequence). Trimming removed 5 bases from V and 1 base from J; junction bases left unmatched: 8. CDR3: CASSGRQGSSGNTIYF. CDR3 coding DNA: TGTGCCAGCAGCGGAAGACAGGGTTCGTCTGGAAACACCATATATTTT.

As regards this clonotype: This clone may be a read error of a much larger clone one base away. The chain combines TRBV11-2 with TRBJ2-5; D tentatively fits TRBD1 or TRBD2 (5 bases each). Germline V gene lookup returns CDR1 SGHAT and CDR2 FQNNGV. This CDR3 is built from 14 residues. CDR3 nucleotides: TGTGCCGGCAGCAGGGACCTACATGAAGAGACCCAGTACTTC. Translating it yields CAGSRDLHEETQYF.

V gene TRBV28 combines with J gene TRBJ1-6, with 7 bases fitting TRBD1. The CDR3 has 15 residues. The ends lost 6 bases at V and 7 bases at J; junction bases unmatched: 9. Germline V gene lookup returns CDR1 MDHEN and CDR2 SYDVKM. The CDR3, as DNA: TGTGCCAGCAGAGGAGACAGGGCTCTAAATTCACCCCTCCACTTT. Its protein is CASRGDRALNSPLHF.

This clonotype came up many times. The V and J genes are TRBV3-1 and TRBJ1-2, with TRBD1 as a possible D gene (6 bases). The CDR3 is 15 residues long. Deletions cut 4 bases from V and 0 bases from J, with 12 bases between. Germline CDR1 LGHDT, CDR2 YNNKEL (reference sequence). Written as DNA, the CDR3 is TGTGCCAGCAGCCCCACAGGGAGCGCTAACTATGGCTACACCTTC. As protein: CASSPTGSANYGYTF.

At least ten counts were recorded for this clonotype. The CDR3 protein is CASSFYRVSEQYF. Written as DNA, the CDR3 is TGTGCCAGCAGTTTCTACAGGGTCTCTGAGCAGTACTTC. This chain uses TRBV28 with TRBJ2-7; possible D gene TRBD1, 6 bases. The germline V gene encodes CDR1 MDHEN and CDR2 SYDVKM. This CDR3 spans 13 amino acids. V was clipped by 3 bases and J by 7 bases, with 13 bases between them.

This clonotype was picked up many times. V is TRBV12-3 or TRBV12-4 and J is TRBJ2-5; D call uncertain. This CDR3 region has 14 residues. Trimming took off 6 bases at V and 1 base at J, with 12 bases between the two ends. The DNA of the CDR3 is TGTGCCAGCAGCACCCTTTTCCTCCAAGAGACCCAGTACTTC. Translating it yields CASSTLFLQETQYF.

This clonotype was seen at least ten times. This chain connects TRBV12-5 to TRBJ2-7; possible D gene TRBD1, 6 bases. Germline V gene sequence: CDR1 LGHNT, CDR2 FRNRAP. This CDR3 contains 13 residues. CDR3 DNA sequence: TGTGCCAACGGAGGACAGCCCTCCTACGAGCAGTACTTC. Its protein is CANGGQPSYEQYF.

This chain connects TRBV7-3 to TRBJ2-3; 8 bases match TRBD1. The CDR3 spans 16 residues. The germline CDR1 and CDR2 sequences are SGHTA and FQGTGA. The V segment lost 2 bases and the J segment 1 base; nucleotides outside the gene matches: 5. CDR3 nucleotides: TGTGCCAGCAGCTTAGATCCAGGGGGCCGCACAGATACGCAGTATTTT. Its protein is CASSLDPGGRTDTQYF.

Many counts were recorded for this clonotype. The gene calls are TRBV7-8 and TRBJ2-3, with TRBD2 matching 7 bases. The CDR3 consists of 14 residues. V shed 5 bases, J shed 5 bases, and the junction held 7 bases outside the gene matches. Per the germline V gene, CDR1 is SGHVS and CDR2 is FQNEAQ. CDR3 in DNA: TGTGCCAGCAGCCCCCGACTAGCTAGAGATACGCAGTATTTT. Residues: CASSPRLARDTQYF.

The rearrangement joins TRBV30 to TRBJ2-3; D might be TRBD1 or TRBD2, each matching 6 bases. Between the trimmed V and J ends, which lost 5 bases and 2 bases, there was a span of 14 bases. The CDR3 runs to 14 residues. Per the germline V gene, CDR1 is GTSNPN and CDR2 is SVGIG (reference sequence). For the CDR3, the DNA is TGTGCCTGGTCCGAGGGGGGATCCACAGATACGCAGTATTTT. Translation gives CAWSEGGSTDTQYF.

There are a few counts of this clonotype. CDR3 loop: CASSEAKGPNEKLFF. The CDR3 DNA sequence: TGTGCCAGCAGTGAAGCGAAGGGTCCTAATGAAAAACTGTTTTTT. The V gene is TRBV2, the J gene TRBJ1-4; D gene uncertain. The CDR3 contains 15 residues. CDR1 and CDR2 from the germline V gene are SNHLY and FYNNEI. Trimming shortened V by 0 bases and J by 3 bases, and 8 bases separated the two germline ends.

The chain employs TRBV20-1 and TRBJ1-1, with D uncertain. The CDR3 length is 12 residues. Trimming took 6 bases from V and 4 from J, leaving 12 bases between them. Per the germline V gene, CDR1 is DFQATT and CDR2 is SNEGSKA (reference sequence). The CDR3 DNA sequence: TGCAGTGCCCCGGGTGCGGCCACTGAAGCTTTCTTT. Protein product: CSAPGAATEAFF.

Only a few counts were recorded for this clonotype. This chain's CDR3 is CASKQDSTDTQYF. CDR3 nucleotides: TGTGCCAGCAAACAGGACAGCACAGATACGCAGTATTTT. The V gene is TRBV6-1, the J gene TRBJ2-3; TRBD1 is a possible D gene (5 bases). The CDR3 consists of 13 residues. The germline V gene encodes CDR1 MNHNS and CDR2 SASEGT. Trimming cost V 7 bases and J 0 bases, with 8 bases left between them.